This TCR beta chain was obtained from a study of technical replicates of blood from a handful of donors. This table comes from immunoSEQ multiplex PCR, and its TCRdb copy is limited to in-frame clones, with some not included. The sample consists of around 74,000 clones, just over 85% of them appearing once. The sequence derives from a human donor in good health. Some clones in this sample may be carry-over from other donors' samples. The sequenced sample consisted of PBMCs.

The CDR3 DNA is TGTGCCAGTAGCAAACGGACAGATACGCAGTATTTT. It translates to CASSKRTDTQYF. This chain connects TRBV19 to TRBJ2-3; D is undetermined. Germline V lookup: CDR1 LNHDA, CDR2 SQIVND (reference sequence). CDR3 length equals 12 residues. V lost 6 bases and J lost 3, with 7 bases in between.